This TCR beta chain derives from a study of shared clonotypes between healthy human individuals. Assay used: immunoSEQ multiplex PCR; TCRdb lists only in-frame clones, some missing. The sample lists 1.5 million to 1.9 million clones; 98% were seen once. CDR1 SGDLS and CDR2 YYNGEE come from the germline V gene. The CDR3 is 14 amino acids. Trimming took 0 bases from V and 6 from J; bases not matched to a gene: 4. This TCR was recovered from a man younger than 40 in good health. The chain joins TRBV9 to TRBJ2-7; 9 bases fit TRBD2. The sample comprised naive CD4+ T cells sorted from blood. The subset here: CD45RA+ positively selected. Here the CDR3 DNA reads TGTGCCAGCAGCGTAGATTCTAGCGGGGTCGAGCAGTACTTC. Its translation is CASSVDSSGVEQYF.